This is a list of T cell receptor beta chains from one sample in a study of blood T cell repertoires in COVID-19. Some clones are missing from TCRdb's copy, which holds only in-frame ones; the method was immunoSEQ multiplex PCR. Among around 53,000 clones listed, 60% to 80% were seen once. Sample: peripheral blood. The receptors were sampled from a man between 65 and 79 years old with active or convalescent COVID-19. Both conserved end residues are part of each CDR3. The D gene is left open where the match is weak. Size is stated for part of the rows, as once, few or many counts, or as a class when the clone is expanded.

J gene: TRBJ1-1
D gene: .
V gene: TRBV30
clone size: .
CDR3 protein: CAWEPSNTEAFF
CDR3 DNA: TGTGCCTGGGAGCCGAGCAACACTGAAGCTTTCTTT

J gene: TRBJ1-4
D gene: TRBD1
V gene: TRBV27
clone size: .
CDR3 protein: CASRTQVRGDEKLFF
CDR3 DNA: TGTGCCAGCAGGACGCAAGTCAGGGGGGATGAAAAACTGTTTTTT

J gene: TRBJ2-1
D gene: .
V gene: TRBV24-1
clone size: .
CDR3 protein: CATSGSGFDEQFF
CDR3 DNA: TGTGCCACCAGTGGCTCAGGGTTCGATGAGCAGTTCTTC

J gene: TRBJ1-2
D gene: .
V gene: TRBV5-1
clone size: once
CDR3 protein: CASSLERQAVGYTF
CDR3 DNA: TGCGCCAGCAGCTTGGAGCGGCAGGCCGTTGGCTACACCTTC

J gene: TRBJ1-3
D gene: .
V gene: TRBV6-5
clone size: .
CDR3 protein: CASRTGAGNTIYF
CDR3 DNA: TGTGCCAGCAGGACCGGGGCTGGAAACACCATATATTTT

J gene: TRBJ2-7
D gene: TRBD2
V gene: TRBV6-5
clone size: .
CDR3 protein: CAAGDYFYEQYF
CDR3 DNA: TGTGCTGCGGGGGACTACTTCTACGAGCAGTACTTC

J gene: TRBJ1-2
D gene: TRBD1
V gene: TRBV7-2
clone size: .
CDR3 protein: CASSRTGPYGYTF
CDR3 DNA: TGTGCCAGCAGCCGGACAGGGCCTTATGGCTACACCTTC

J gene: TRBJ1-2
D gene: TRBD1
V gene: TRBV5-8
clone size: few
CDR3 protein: CASSPDRGDGYTF
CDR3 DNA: TGTGCCAGCAGTCCCGACAGGGGAGATGGCTACACCTTC

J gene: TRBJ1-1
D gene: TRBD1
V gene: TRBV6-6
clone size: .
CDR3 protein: CASSSRQGNTEAFF
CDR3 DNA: TGTGCCAGCAGTTCTCGACAGGGCAACACTGAAGCTTTCTTT

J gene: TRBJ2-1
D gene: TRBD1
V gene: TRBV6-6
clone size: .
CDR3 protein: CASSYSNGQGNEQFF
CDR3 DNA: TGTGCCAGCAGTTACTCGAATGGACAGGGGAATGAGCAGTTCTTC

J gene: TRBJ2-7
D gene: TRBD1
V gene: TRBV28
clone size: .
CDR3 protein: CASSPGTGGNYEQYF
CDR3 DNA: TGTGCCAGCAGCCCCGGGACAGGGGGCAACTACGAGCAGTACTTC

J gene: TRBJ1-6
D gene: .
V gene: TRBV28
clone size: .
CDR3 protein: CASSNPEGGNNSPLHF
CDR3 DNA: TGTGCCAGCAGTAATCCCGAGGGAGGGAATAATTCACCCCTCCACTTT

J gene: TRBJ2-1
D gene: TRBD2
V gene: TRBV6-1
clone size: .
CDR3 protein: CASSEGPGLGNNEQFF
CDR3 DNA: TGTGCCAGCAGTGAAGGACCGGGACTAGGTAACAATGAGCAGTTCTTC

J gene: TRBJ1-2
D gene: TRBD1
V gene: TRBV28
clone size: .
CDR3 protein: CASSPGGTGPNYGYTF
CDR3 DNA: TGTGCCAGCAGCCCCGGTGGGACAGGGCCGAACTATGGCTACACCTTC

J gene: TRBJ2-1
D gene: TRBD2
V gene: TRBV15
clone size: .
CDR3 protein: CATRTSGTLAYNEQFF
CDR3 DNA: TGTGCCACCAGGACTAGCGGGACACTTGCCTACAATGAGCAGTTCTTC

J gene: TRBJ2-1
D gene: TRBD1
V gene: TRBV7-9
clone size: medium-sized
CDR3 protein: CASSLTGTGVEQFF
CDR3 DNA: TGTGCCAGCAGCTTAACCGGGACAGGGGTTGAGCAGTTCTTC

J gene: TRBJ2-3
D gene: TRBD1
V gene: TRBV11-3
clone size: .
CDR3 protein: CASSRTGGGFGTDTQYF
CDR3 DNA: TGTGCCAGCAGCCGCACAGGGGGCGGGTTTGGAACAGATACGCAGTATTTT

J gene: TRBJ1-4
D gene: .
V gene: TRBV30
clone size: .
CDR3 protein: CAWSVLREKLFF
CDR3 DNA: TGTGCCTGGAGTGTATTGCGAGAAAAACTGTTTTTT

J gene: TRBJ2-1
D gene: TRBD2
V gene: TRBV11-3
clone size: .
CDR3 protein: CASSVAGGGEQFF
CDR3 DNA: TGTGCCAGCAGCGTAGCGGGAGGTGGTGAGCAGTTCTTC

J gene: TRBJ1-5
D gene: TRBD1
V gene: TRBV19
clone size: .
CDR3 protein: CASSATGGTQPQHF
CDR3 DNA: TGTGCCAGTAGTGCGACAGGGGGCACTCAGCCCCAGCATTTT

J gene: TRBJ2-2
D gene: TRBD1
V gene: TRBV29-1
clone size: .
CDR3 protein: CSVSQGATGELFF
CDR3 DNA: TGCAGCGTTAGTCAGGGGGCAACCGGGGAGCTGTTTTTT

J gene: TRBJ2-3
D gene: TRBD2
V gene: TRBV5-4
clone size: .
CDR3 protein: CASSLEGTRITDTQYF
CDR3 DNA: TGTGCCAGCAGCTTGGAGGGGACTAGAATAACAGATACGCAGTATTTT

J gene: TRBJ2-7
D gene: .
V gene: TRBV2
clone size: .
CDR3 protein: CASSLGQSYEQYF
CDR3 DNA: TGTGCCAGCAGTCTGGGACAATCCTACGAGCAGTACTTC

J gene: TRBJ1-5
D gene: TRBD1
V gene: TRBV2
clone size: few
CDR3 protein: CASSLRQGSQPQHF
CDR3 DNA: TGTGCCAGCAGTCTTAGACAGGGGAGTCAGCCCCAGCATTTT

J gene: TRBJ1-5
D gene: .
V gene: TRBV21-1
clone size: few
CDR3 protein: CASSRVLQQERPQHF
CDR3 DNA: TGTGCCAGCAGCAGGGTGCTTCAACAGGAGCGGCCCCAGCATTTT

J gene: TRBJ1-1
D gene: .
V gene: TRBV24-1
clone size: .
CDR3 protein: CATQGMNTEAFF
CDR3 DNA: TGTGCCACACAGGGCATGAACACTGAAGCTTTCTTT

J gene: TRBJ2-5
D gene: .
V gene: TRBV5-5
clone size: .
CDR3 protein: CASSLDGRGEQETQYF
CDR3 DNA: TGTGCCAGCAGCTTGGACGGGAGAGGTGAGCAAGAGACCCAGTACTTC

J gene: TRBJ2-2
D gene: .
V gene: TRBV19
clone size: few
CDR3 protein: CASSIQVGSGELFF
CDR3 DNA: TGTGCCAGTAGTATACAGGTCGGGAGCGGGGAGCTGTTTTTT

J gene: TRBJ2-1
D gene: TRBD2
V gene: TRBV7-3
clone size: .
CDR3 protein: CASSLLAGGYNEQFF
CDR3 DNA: TGTGCCAGCAGCTTGCTAGCGGGGGGCTACAATGAGCAGTTCTTC

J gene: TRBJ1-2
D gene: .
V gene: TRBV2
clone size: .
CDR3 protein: CASSGETNYGYTF
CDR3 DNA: TGTGCCAGCAGCGGGGAAACCAACTATGGCTACACCTTC

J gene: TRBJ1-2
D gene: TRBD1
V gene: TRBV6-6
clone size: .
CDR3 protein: CASSPQGRAYGYTF
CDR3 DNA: TGTGCCAGCAGTCCACAGGGGCGGGCATATGGCTACACCTTC

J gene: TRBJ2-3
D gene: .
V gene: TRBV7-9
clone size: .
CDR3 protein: CASSQTGTDTQYF
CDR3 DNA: TGTGCCAGCAGCCAGACTGGCACAGATACGCAGTATTTT

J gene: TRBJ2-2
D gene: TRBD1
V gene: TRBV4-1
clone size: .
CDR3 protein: CASSDRGNTGELFF
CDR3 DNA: TGCGCCAGCAGTGACAGGGGGAACACCGGGGAGCTGTTTTTT

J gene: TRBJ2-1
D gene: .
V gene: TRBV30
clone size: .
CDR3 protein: CAWRGWASSNNEQFF
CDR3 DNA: TGTGCCTGGAGGGGGTGGGCTAGCTCTAACAATGAGCAGTTCTTC

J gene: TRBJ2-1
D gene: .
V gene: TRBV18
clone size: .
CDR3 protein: CASSLDQGFHEQFF
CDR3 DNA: TGTGCCAGCTCACTCGACCAGGGTTTTCATGAGCAGTTCTTC